The sequence of this TCR beta chain was determined in a study of vaccination effects on CD4 cells after COVID-19. Study-level findings and limits: For convalescents, most of the spike-reactive clones seen post-vaccine were new vaccine-induced clones.

V shed 5 bases and J shed 4 bases, with 18 bases lying between them. Germline lookup yields CDR1 PRHDT and CDR2 FYEKMQ (reference sequence). This CDR3 contains 15 residues. Profiled with immunoSEQ multiplex PCR; TCRdb holds only in-frame clones, not every one. This sample has 20,000 to 25,000 clones, with around 80% found just once. In the ViraFEST assay, antigen-specific CD4+ clonotypes were identified by expansion after peptide-pool stimulation. On day 10 of culture, CD4+ T cells were separated out. Documented for the person is a PCR-confirmed SARS-CoV-2 infection occurring between March and December 2020. A remark on this clone: Its antigen is undetermined.

Specimen: CD4+ T cells from PBMCs cultured with a peptide pool, collected before COVID-19 vaccination. This rearrangement joins TRBV13 to TRBJ2-7, with D perhaps matching TRBD1 or TRBD2 (6 bases each). The receptor was derived from a human donor who had a prior SARS-CoV-2 infection. In DNA form, the CDR3 reads TGTGCCAGCAGCCCCCGGGGGCGCTGGGGTTACGAGCAGTACTTC. Translation: CASSPRGRWGYEQYF.